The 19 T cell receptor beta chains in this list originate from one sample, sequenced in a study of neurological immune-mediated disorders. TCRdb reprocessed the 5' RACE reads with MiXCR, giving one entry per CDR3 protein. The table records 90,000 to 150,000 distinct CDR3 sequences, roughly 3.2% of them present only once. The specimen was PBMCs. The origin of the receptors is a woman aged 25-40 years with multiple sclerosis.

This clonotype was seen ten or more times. This CDR3 is CAWRPILGSGDTQYF. The CDR3 coding sequence is TGTGCCTGGCGGCCGATCTTAGGTTCGGGGGATACGCAGTATTTT. The chain is built from TRBV30 and TRBJ2-3; a weak D match, TRBD2 (5 bases). V dropped 5 bases and J dropped 6 bases, with 21 bases sitting between them. This CDR3 has 15 amino acids. The germline V gene encodes CDR1 GTSNPN and CDR2 SVGIG (reference sequence).

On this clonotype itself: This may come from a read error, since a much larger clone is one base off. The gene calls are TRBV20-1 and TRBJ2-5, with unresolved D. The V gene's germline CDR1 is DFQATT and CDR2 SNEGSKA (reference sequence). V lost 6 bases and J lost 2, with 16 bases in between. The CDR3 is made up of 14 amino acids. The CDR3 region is CSARRYTHQETQYF. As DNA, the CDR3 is TGCAGTGCGAGGCGGTACACCCATCAAGAGACCCAGTACTTC.

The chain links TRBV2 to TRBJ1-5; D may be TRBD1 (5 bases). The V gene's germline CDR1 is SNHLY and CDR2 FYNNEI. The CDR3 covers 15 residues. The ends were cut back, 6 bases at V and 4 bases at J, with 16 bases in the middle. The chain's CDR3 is CASSWGPIPNQPQHF. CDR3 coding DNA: TGTGCCAGCAGCTGGGGACCCATTCCGAATCAGCCCCAGCATTTT.

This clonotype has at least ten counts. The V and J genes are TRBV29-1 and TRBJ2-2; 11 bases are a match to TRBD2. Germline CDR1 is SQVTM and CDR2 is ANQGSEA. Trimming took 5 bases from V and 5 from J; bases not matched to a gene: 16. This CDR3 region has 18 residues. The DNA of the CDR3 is TGCAGCGTTCGAAATCCCCTTAGCGGGGGGGCCGGGACCGGGGAGCTGTTTTTT. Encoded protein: CSVRNPLSGGAGTGELFF.

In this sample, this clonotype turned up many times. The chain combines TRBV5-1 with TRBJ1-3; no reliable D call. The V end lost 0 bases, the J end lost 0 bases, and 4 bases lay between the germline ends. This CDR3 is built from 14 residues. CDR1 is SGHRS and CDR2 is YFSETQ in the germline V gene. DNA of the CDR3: TGCGCCAGCAGCTTGGAGGACTCTGGAAACACCATATATTTT. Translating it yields CASSLEDSGNTIYF.

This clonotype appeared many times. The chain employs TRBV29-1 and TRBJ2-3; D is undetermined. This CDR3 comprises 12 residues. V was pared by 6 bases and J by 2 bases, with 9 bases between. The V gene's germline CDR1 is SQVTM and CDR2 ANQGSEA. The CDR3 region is CSVEFTTDTQYF. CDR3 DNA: TGCAGCGTCGAATTTACCACAGATACGCAGTATTTT.

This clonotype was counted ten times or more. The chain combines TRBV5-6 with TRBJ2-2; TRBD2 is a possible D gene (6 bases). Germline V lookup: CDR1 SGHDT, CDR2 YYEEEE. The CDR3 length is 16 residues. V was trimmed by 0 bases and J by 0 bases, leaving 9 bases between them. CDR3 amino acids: CASSLGAGPNTGELFF. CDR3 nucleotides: TGTGCCAGCAGCTTGGGCGCGGGGCCGAACACCGGGGAGCTGTTTTTT.

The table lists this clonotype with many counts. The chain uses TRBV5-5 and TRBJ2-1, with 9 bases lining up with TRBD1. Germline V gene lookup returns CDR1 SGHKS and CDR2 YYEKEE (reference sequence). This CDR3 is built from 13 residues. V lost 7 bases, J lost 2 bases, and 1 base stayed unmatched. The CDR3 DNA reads TGTGCCAGCGGGACAGGGCCCTACAATGAGCAGTTCTTC. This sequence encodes CASGTGPYNEQFF. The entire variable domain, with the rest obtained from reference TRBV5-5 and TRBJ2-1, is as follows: DAGVTQSPTHLIKTRGQQVTLRCSPISGHKSVSWYQQVLGQGPQFIFQYYEKEERGRGNFPDRFSARQFPNYSSELNVNALLLGDSALYLCASGTGPYNEQFFGPGTRLTVL.

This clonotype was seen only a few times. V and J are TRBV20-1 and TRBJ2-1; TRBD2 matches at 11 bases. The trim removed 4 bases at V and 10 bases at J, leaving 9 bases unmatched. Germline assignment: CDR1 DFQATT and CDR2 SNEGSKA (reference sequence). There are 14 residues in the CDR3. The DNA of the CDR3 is TGCAGTGCTACCGTAGCGGGAGGGGCTAGCGAGCAGTTCTTC. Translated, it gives CSATVAGGASEQFF.

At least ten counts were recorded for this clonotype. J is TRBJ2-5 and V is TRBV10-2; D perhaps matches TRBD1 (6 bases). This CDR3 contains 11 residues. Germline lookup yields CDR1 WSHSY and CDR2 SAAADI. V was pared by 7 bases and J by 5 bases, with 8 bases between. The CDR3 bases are TGCGCCAGCAAGGGGGTGGAGACCCAGTACTTC. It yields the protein CASKGVETQYF.

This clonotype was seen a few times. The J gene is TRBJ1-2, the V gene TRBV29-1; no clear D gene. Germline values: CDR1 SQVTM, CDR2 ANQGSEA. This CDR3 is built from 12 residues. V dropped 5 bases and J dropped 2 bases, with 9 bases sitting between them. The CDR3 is CSVPVLNYGYTF. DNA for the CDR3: TGCAGCGTTCCAGTATTAAACTATGGCTACACCTTC. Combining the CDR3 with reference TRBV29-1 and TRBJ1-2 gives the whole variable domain SAVISQKPSRDICQRGTSLTIQCQVDSQVTMMFWYRQQPGQSLTLIATANQGSEATYESGFVIDKFPISRPNLTFSTLTVSNMSPEDSSIYLCSVPVLNYGYTFGSGTRLTVV.

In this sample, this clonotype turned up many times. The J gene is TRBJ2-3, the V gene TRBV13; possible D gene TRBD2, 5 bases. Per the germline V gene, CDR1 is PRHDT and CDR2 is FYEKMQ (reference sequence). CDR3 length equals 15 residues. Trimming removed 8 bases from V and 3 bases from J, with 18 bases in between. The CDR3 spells CASGGPLTLTDTQYF. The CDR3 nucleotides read TGTGCCAGCGGCGGGCCCCTGACTCTTACAGATACGCAGTATTTT.

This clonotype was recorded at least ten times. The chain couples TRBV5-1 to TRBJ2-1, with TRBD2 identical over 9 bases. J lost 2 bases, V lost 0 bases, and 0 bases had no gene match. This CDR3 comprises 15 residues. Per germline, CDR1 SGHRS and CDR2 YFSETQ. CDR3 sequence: CASSLASGTYNEQFF. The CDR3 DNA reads TGCGCCAGCAGCTTGGCTAGCGGGACCTACAATGAGCAGTTCTTC.

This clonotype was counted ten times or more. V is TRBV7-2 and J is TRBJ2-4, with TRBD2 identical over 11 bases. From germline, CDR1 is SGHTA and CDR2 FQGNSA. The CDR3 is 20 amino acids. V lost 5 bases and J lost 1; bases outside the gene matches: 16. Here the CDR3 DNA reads TGTGCCAGCAGCACGCAGCCCACTAGCGGGGGCCTAGCGGCCAAAAACATTCAGTACTTC. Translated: CASSTQPTSGGLAAKNIQYF.

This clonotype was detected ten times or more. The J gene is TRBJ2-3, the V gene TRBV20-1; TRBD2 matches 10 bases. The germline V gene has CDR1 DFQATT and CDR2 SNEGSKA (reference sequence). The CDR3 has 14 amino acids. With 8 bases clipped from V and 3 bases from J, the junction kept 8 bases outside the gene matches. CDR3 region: CSTNPSGGTDTQYF. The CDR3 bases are TGCAGTACCAACCCTAGCGGGGGAACAGATACGCAGTATTTT.

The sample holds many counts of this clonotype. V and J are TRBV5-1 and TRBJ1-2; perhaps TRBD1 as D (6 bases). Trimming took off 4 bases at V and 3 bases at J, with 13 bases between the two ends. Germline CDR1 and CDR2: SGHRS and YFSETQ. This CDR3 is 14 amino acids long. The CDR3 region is CASSPTGSDYGYTF. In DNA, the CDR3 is TGCGCCAGCAGCCCGACAGGCTCGGACTATGGCTACACCTTC. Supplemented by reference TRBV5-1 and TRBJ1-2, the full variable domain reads KAGVTQTPRYLIKTRGQQVTLSCSPISGHRSVSWYQQTPGQGLQFLFEYFSETQRNKGNFPGRFSGRQFSNSRSEMNVSTLELGDSALYLCASSPTGSDYGYTFGSGTRLTVV.

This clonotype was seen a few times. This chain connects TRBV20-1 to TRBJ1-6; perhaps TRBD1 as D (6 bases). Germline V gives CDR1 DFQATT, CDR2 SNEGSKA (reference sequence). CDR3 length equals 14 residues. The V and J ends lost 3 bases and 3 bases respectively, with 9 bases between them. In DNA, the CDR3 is TGCAGTGCTAGCGTAGGGGGCTATAATTCACCCCTCCACTTT. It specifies CSASVGGYNSPLHF.

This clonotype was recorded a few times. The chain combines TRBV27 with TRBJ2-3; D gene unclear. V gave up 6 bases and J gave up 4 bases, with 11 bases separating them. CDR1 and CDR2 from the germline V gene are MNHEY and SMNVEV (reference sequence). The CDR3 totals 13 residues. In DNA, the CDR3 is TGTGCCAGCAGCCCTCACCCCGCAGATACGCAGTATTTT. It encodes CASSPHPADTQYF.

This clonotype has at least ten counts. DNA for the CDR3: TGTGCCAGCAGCCCTTTTGGGCGGGGGAACACCGGGGAGCTGTTTTTT. Protein sequence: CASSPFGRGNTGELFF. The chain is built from TRBV3-1 and TRBJ2-2, with D possibly matching TRBD2 (6 bases). The CDR3 totals 16 residues. Trimming left V 4 bases short and J 1 base short, with 13 bases between. Germline V CDR1 and CDR2: LGHDT, YNNKEL (reference sequence).